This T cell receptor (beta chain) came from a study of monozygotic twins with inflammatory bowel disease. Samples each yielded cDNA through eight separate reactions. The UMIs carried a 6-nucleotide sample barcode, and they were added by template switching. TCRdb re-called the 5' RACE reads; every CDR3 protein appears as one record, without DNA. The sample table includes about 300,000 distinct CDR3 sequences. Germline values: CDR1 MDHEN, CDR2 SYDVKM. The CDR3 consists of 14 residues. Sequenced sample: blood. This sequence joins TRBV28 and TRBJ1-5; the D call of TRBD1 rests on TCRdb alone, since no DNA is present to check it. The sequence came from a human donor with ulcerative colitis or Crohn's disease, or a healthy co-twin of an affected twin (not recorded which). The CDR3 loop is CASVTPSENQPQHF.